The next 26 T cell receptor beta chains were all read from a single sample in a study of shared clonotypes between healthy human individuals. Some clones are missing from TCRdb's copy, which holds only in-frame ones; the method was immunoSEQ multiplex PCR. The sample records 500,000 to 650,000 clones, around three quarters being singletons. Material for sequencing was PBMCs. The receptors shown here come from a woman in her thirties or forties in good health. Some clones in this sample may be carry-over from other donors' samples.

A remark on this clone: A much larger clone differs from this one at a single base, so this may be a read error. CDR3 DNA: TGTGCCTGGAGTGCCCGTCCCAGGACAGAAAACTATGGCTACACCTTC. Translated: CAWSARPRTENYGYTF. The V and J genes are TRBV30 and TRBJ1-2; a possible D gene is TRBD1 (6 bases). V dropped 1 base and J dropped 2 bases, with 17 bases sitting between them. This CDR3 spans 16 amino acids. In germline, CDR1 is GTSNPN, CDR2 SVGIG (reference sequence).

This sequence joins TRBV6-5 and TRBJ2-7; 7 nucleotides line up with TRBD2. There are 15 residues in the CDR3. The ends lost 6 bases at V and 5 bases at J; junction bases unmatched: 13. CDR1 is MNHEY, CDR2 SVGAGI, per germline. This chain's CDR3 is CASSRRPGGTDEQYF. The CDR3, as DNA: TGTGCCAGCAGCCGTCGTCCCGGGGGGACGGACGAGCAGTACTTC.

V and J are TRBV19 and TRBJ2-1; D uncertain. The CDR3 is 15 amino acids. Trimming stripped 3 bases from V and 7 bases from J, with 16 bases between. The germline CDR1 and CDR2 sequences are LNHDA and SQIVND (reference sequence). The CDR3 is CASSIGPTLQNEQFF. The CDR3 bases are TGTGCCAGTAGTATTGGTCCAACCTTACAGAATGAGCAGTTCTTC. The entire variable domain, with the rest obtained from reference TRBV19 and TRBJ2-1, is as follows: DGGITQSPKYLFRKEGQNVTLSCEQNLNHDAMYWYRQDPGQGLRLIYYSQIVNDFQKGDIAEGYSVSREKKESFPLTVTSAQKNPTAFYLCASSIGPTLQNEQFFGPGTRLTVL.

The chain carries TRBV4-1 and TRBJ2-7, with D tentatively TRBD2 (6 bases). CDR1 and CDR2 (germline): MGHRA, YSYEKL. CDR3 length: 14 residues. Trimming cost V 3 bases and J 5 bases, with 14 bases left between them. CDR3 in amino acids: CASSQNRGSDEQYF. For the CDR3, the DNA is TGCGCCAGCAGCCAGAATCGGGGGTCGGACGAGCAGTACTTC.

Note on this clone: A much larger clone lies one base from this, so it may be a read error. The CDR3 does not close with the conserved phenylalanine or tryptophan, likely indicating a read error. The V call is TRBV29-1, the J call TRBJ1-2; D uncertain. Germline-derived CDR1 and CDR2 are SQVTM and ANQGSEA. The V gene lost 1 base and the J gene lost 7 bases, with 16 bases spanning the gap. The CDR3 length is 14 residues. The CDR3 DNA reads as TGCAGCGTTGAAGTGGTCGGGCGGAATCGTGGCTACACCCTC. Translated: CSVEVVGRNRGYTL.

This chain uses TRBV23-1 with TRBJ2-2, with 7 positions matching TRBD1. TRBV23-1 is an ORF, with its function uncertain. V was clipped by 6 bases and J by 2 bases; unmatched bases: 3. The CDR3 is 14 residues long. The CDR3 DNA reads TGCGCCAGCAGCGGACAGGAAAACACCGGGGAGCTGTTTTTT. It encodes CASSGQENTGELFF.

A few counts support this clone. The rearrangement links TRBV7-8 to TRBJ1-1; tentatively, D is TRBD1 (5 bases). The V end was cut by 4 bases, the J end by 3 bases, with 18 bases between. Germline V gene sequence: CDR1 SGHVS, CDR2 FQNEAQ. The CDR3 runs to 16 residues. The CDR3 DNA is TGTGCCAGCAGCTCGTTGGGGGTCGGGGTGGACACTGAAGCTTTCTTT. Translation gives CASSSLGVGVDTEAFF.

The chain is built from TRBV19 and TRBJ1-5, with unresolved D. Trimming left V 2 bases short and J 4 bases short, with 9 bases between. This CDR3 comprises 14 residues. Germline CDR1 and CDR2: LNHDA and SQIVND (reference sequence). DNA of the CDR3: TGTGCCAGTAGTATACAAGGGTGGAATCAGCCCCAGCATTTT. Amino acids: CASSIQGWNQPQHF.

The chain carries TRBV10-1 and TRBJ2-3; TRBD1 aligns across 10 bases. The germline CDR1 and CDR2 sequences are WNHNN and SYGVQD (reference sequence). The CDR3 is 15 residues long. J gave up 3 bases and V 4 bases, and 4 bases lay outside the gene matches. The CDR3 DNA reads as TGCGCCAGCAGTGCCCGGACAGGGGGGACAGATACGCAGTATTTT. The encoded protein is CASSARTGGTDTQYF.

This chain joins TRBV7-4 and TRBJ1-2; 7 bases are shared with TRBD1. The CDR3 spans 13 residues. Trimming took 5 bases from V and 7 from J; bases not matched to a gene: 7. The germline V gene has CDR1 SGHVT and CDR2 SQSDAQ. Here the CDR3 DNA reads TGTGCCAGCAGCCCCGAGACAGGGCTTGGCTACACCTTC. This codes for CASSPETGLGYTF.

This chain uses TRBV30 with TRBJ2-2; D possibly corresponds to TRBD2 (6 bases). The CDR3 covers 14 residues. Germline CDR1 and CDR2: GTSNPN and SVGIG (reference sequence). Trimming shortened V by 4 bases and J by 2 bases, and 11 bases separated the two germline ends. CDR3 DNA: TGTGCCTGGAAACGGGACTCCAACACCGGGGAGCTGTTTTTT. Encoded protein: CAWKRDSNTGELFF.

The rearrangement links TRBV11-2 to TRBJ2-3, with unresolved D. The germline CDR1 and CDR2 sequences are SGHAT and FQNNGV. V was shortened by 5 bases and J by 2 bases, with 5 bases between the two germline ends. The CDR3 is 12 amino acids. For the CDR3, the DNA is TGTGCCAGCAGCGGCTACACAGATACGCAGTATTTT. Its translation: CASSGYTDTQYF.

This chain joins TRBV28 and TRBJ2-2; D uncertain. V lost 2 bases and J lost 9, with 7 bases in between. This CDR3 comprises 12 residues. Germline values: CDR1 MDHEN, CDR2 SYDVKM. This CDR3 reads CASSLPDWELFF. CDR3 nucleotides: TGTGCCAGCAGTTTACCCGACTGGGAGCTGTTTTTT. The entire variable domain, with the rest obtained from reference TRBV28 and TRBJ2-2, is as follows: DVKVTQSSRYLVKRTGEKVFLECVQDMDHENMFWYRQDPGLGLRLIYFSYDVKMKEKGDIPEGYSVSREKKERFSLILESASTNQTSMYLCASSLPDWELFFGEGSRLTVL.

This clone was counted only a few times. The CDR3 spells CASNSVGHQETQYF. CDR3 DNA sequence: TGTGCCAGCAATTCCGTGGGCCACCAAGAGACCCAGTACTTC. The J gene is TRBJ2-5, the V gene TRBV6-6; D is uncertain. Germline V lookup: CDR1 MNHNY, CDR2 SVGAGI (reference sequence). This CDR3 has 14 residues. V was cut by 7 bases and J by 0 bases, with 12 bases left in between.

The chain links TRBV28 to TRBJ1-5, with a tentative D call TRBD1 (5 bases). This CDR3 contains 14 residues. Germline CDR1 MDHEN, CDR2 SYDVKM. The V end lost 2 bases, the J end lost 5 bases, and 10 bases lay between the germline ends. The CDR3 DNA reads as TGTGCCAGCAGTTTAAGGCAGGGTTATCAGCCCCAGCATTTT. As protein: CASSLRQGYQPQHF.

This clone has only one observation. The chain has TRBV11-2 and TRBJ2-3; 13 bases map to TRBD2. This CDR3 spans 16 amino acids. J lost 11 bases, V lost 6 bases, and 14 bases had no gene match. CDR1 is SGHAT, CDR2 FQNNGV, per germline. CDR3 protein: CASRPGLAGVGWGQYF. CDR3 sequence (DNA): TGTGCCAGCAGACCCGGACTAGCGGGAGTTGGTTGGGGGCAGTATTTT.

This clone was observed a single time. Other DNA sequences in the same sample also yield this CDR3. V and J are TRBV27 and TRBJ2-2; TRBD1 is a possible D gene (5 bases). Trimming shortened V by 5 bases and J by 5 bases, and 15 bases separated the two germline ends. Looked up from germline, CDR1 is MNHEY and CDR2 is SMNVEV (reference sequence). The CDR3 is made up of 15 amino acids. The CDR3 reads CASSPHGAGTGELFF. CDR3 DNA: TGTGCCAGCAGTCCCCATGGGGCTGGGACCGGGGAGCTGTTTTTT.

V is TRBV30 and J is TRBJ2-1; TRBD2 agrees at 9 bases. CDR1 GTSNPN and CDR2 SVGIG come from the germline V gene (reference sequence). CDR3 size: 16 residues. With 3 bases clipped from V and 0 bases from J, the junction kept 6 bases outside the gene matches. The CDR3 reads CAWRELAGSSYNEQFF. The CDR3 DNA reads as TGTGCCTGGAGGGAGCTAGCGGGGAGCTCCTACAATGAGCAGTTCTTC. Using reference TRBV30 and TRBJ2-1 for the parts outside the CDR3, the full variable domain is SQTIHQWPATLVQPVGSPLSLECTVEGTSNPNLYWYRQAAGRGLQLLFYSVGIGQISSEVPQNLSASRPQDRQFILSSKKLLLSDSGFYLCAWRELAGSSYNEQFFGPGTRLTVL.

This chain connects TRBV6-5 to TRBJ1-1; weak D call: TRBD1 (5 bases). Germline V lookup: CDR1 MNHEY, CDR2 SVGAGI. V was clipped by 5 bases and J by 7 bases, with 17 bases between them. The length of the CDR3 is 14 residues. For the CDR3, the DNA is TGTGCCAGCAGTGAACTTCCAGGGAGCGGTGAAGCTTTCTTT. This translates into CASSELPGSGEAFF.

This chain uses TRBV4-3 with TRBJ1-1, with D uncertain. The CDR3 is 15 amino acids. Germline-derived CDR1 and CDR2 are LGHNA and YSLEER. V was shortened by 4 bases and J by 0 bases, with 12 bases between the two germline ends. The CDR3 spells CASSPGEWMNTEAFF. The DNA of the CDR3 is TGCGCCAGCAGCCCCGGGGAATGGATGAACACTGAAGCTTTCTTT.

CDR3 DNA sequence: TGTGCCAGCAGCTTATCCGCGGGGACCTATGAGACCCAGTACTTC. Its translation: CASSLSAGTYETQYF. This chain connects TRBV7-3 to TRBJ2-5, with D perhaps matching TRBD2 (6 bases). Trimming stripped 2 bases from V and 5 bases from J, with 15 bases between. Per germline, CDR1 SGHTA and CDR2 FQGTGA. The CDR3 totals 15 residues.

On this clone: This is likely an artifact of a read error, given a far larger clone one base away. The chain uses TRBV28 and TRBJ2-2, with D uncertain. The CDR3 runs 14 residues. Looked up from germline, CDR1 is MDHEN and CDR2 is SYDVKM. DNA for the CDR3: TGTGCCAGCAGTTTAACCAGGAACACCAGGGAGCTGTTTTTT. Its translation: CASSLTRNTRELFF.

The chain employs TRBV2 and TRBJ2-3; D may correspond to TRBD1 or TRBD2 (5 bases each). The germline V gene encodes CDR1 SNHLY and CDR2 FYNNEI. The CDR3 has 15 residues. Between the trimmed V and J ends, which lost 6 bases and 1 base, there was a span of 14 bases. CDR3 sequence reads: CASSEGLVGTDTQYF. In DNA, the CDR3 is TGTGCCAGCAGCGAGGGGCTAGTTGGCACAGATACGCAGTATTTT.

The V and J genes are TRBV29-1 and TRBJ2-1; 7 bases match TRBD1. The CDR3 is 12 residues long. Germline V gene data show CDR1 as SQVTM and CDR2 as ANQGSEA. J lost 10 bases, V lost 4 bases, and 7 bases had no gene match. The CDR3 DNA follows: TGCAGCGTTGGGACAGGCACTACGGAGCAGTTCTTC. The encoded protein is CSVGTGTTEQFF.

A few counts support this clone. The chain has TRBV7-6 and TRBJ2-7; 11 bases are a match to TRBD1. This CDR3 is built from 15 residues. J was trimmed by 6 bases and V by 1 base; bases with no gene match: 5. Per germline, CDR1 SGHVS and CDR2 FNYEAQ. CDR3 sequence reads: CASSLGAGTGGEQYF. The CDR3 nucleotides are TGTGCCAGCAGCTTAGGGGCCGGGACAGGGGGCGAGCAGTACTTC.

The V and J genes are TRBV7-2 and TRBJ2-7; TRBD1 agrees at 11 bases. The J segment lost 2 bases and the V segment lost 5 bases, leaving 2 bases of the junction unmatched. Per the germline V gene, CDR1 is SGHTA and CDR2 is FQGNSA. This CDR3 spans 14 amino acids. CDR3 coding DNA: TGTGCCAGCAGCCAGGACAGGGGGCCCTACGAGCAGTACTTC. It yields the protein CASSQDRGPYEQYF.